The 12 T cell receptor beta chains below all came from one sample that was sequenced in a study of OX40 agonist ivuxolimab in advanced cancers. The data were produced by immunoSEQ multiplex PCR, yet TCRdb's version contains in-frame clones alone and is incomplete. This sample has about 83,000 clones, with less than 85% found just once. The input for sequencing was CD4+ or CD8+ T cells sorted from blood, taken in a trial of the OX40 agonist ivuxolimab. All receptors derive from an adult with an advanced solid tumor such as melanoma, head and neck, liver or kidney cancer.

The chain links TRBV4-1 to TRBJ2-3; D remains ambiguous. Trimming stripped 0 bases from V and 6 bases from J, with 4 bases between. This CDR3 is 12 amino acids long. CDR1 and CDR2 from the germline V gene are MGHRA and YSYEKL. The CDR3 loop reads CASSQEGDTQYF. CDR3 nucleotides: TGCGCCAGCAGCCAAGAAGGGGATACGCAGTATTTT.

This chain joins TRBV7-9 and TRBJ1-4; no reliable D call. Germline V gene lookup returns CDR1 SEHNR and CDR2 FQNEAQ (reference sequence). V dropped 3 bases and J dropped 4 bases, with 9 bases sitting between them. The CDR3 sequence is 14 residues long. The CDR3: CASSFGRFNEKLFF. The CDR3 DNA reads TGTGCCAGCAGCTTCGGACGGTTTAATGAAAAACTGTTTTTT.

This chain joins TRBV28 and TRBJ2-5; D is perhaps TRBD1 (6 bases). Germline CDR1 and CDR2: MDHEN and SYDVKM. V was shortened by 6 bases and J by 3 bases, with 14 bases between the two germline ends. The CDR3 covers 14 residues. CDR3 DNA sequence: TGTGCCAGCAGCCCAACGGGACAAAAAGAGACCCAGTACTTC. Its protein product is CASSPTGQKETQYF.

V gene TRBV29-1 combines with J gene TRBJ1-1; D ambiguous. Germline CDR1 and CDR2: SQVTM and ANQGSEA. V was pared by 5 bases and J by 8 bases, with 12 bases between. The CDR3 has 11 amino acids. CDR3 protein: CSVRTRLEAFF. CDR3 coding DNA: TGCAGCGTTCGGACGCGATTGGAAGCTTTCTTT. Supplemented by reference TRBV29-1 and TRBJ1-1, the full variable domain reads SAVISQKPSRDICQRGTSLTIQCQVDSQVTMMFWYRQQPGQSLTLIATANQGSEATYESGFVIDKFPISRPNLTFSTLTVSNMSPEDSSIYLCSVRTRLEAFFGQGTRLTVV.

In nucleotides, the CDR3 is TGTGCCAGCAGCCAGACAGAGTACGAGCAGTACTTC. Translated: CASSQTEYEQYF. The chain uses TRBV7-9 and TRBJ2-7, with D possibly TRBD1 on 5 matching bases. The germline V gene has CDR1 SEHNR and CDR2 FQNEAQ (reference sequence). Between the trimmed V and J ends, which lost 5 bases and 4 bases, there was a span of 9 bases. CDR3 size: 12 residues.

This chain uses TRBV4-1 with TRBJ1-2, with TRBD1 identical over 9 bases. The length of the CDR3 is 17 residues. Germline V CDR1 and CDR2: MGHRA, YSYEKL. V was clipped by 4 bases and J by 7 bases; unmatched bases: 16. For the CDR3, the DNA is TGCGCCAGCAGCCTTATAACCAACCCCGGGACAGGGACTGGCTACACCTTC. Translated: CASSLITNPGTGTGYTF.

The chain employs TRBV30 and TRBJ1-1, with 10 bases fitting TRBD1. The CDR3 has 13 amino acids. CDR1 is GTSNPN and CDR2 is SVGIG in the germline V gene (reference sequence). V was pared by 2 bases and J by 6 bases, with 3 bases of the junction left unmatched. DNA for the CDR3: TGTGCCTGGAGTCCCGGACAGGGGGCTGAAGCTTTCTTT. Its protein product is CAWSPGQGAEAFF.

A remark on this clone: The junction departs from germline at one end; a sequencing error may be responsible. The genes are TRBV7-2 and TRBJ2-5, with TRBD1 matching 8 bases. This CDR3 has 13 amino acids. Per germline, CDR1 SGHTA and CDR2 FQGNSA. The CDR3 loop reads CVSSVDRGETQYF. The CDR3 DNA sequence: TGTGTCAGCAGCGTAGACAGGGGAGAGACCCAGTACTTC. Full variable domain (rest looked up from reference TRBV7-2 and TRBJ2-5): GAGVSQSPSNKVTEKGKDVELRCDPISGHTALYWYRQSLGQGLEFLIYFQGNSAPDKSGLPSDRFSAERTGGSVSTLTIQRTQQEDSAVYLCVSSVDRGETQYFGPGTRLLVL.

This sequence joins TRBV2 and TRBJ2-3; D is perhaps TRBD1 (6 bases). The CDR3 totals 14 residues. Trimming cost V 5 bases and J 4 bases, with 13 bases left between them. Germline loops: CDR1 SNHLY, CDR2 FYNNEI. The CDR3 protein is CASSPGTNSDTQYF. The CDR3, as DNA: TGTGCCAGCAGTCCCGGGACAAATTCAGATACGCAGTATTTT.

The V and J genes are TRBV11-3 and TRBJ2-1; 8 nucleotides line up with TRBD1. V lost 5 bases, J lost 6 bases, and 6 bases stayed unmatched. The CDR3 length is 14 residues. CDR1 and CDR2 from the germline V gene are SGHNT and YENEEA. In DNA form, the CDR3 reads TGTGCCAGCAGCAGGGACAGGAACCCCAATGAGCAGTTCTTC. Its protein product is CASSRDRNPNEQFF.

The rearrangement uses TRBV6-5 and TRBJ2-1, with 11 bases matching TRBD2. Germline assignment: CDR1 MNHEY and CDR2 SVGAGI. V was pared by 0 bases and J by 9 bases, with 7 bases of the junction left unmatched. The CDR3 runs to 16 residues. The CDR3, as DNA: TGTGCCAGCAGTTACTCGGGGCTAGCGGGGGGTCTTGAGCAGTTCTTC. Encoded protein: CASSYSGLAGGLEQFF.

This clone was seen a handful of times. The chain carries TRBV12-5 and TRBJ1-5; D is undetermined. This CDR3 is 11 amino acids long. V gave up 5 bases and J gave up 4 bases, with 3 bases separating them. Germline V gene data show CDR1 as LGHNT and CDR2 as FRNRAP. This chain's CDR3 is CASGQNQPQHF. CDR3 in DNA: TGTGCTAGTGGTCAAAATCAGCCCCAGCATTTT. The variable domain in full, with the rest retrieved from reference TRBV12-5 and TRBJ1-5, is DARVTQTPRHKVTEMGQEVTMRCQPILGHNTVFWYRQTMMQGLELLAYFRNRAPLDDSGMPKDRFSAEMPDATLATLKIQPSEPRDSAVYFCASGQNQPQHFGDGTRLSIL.